The rows below give T cell receptor beta chains drawn from one sample of a study of technical replicates of blood from several donors. Method: immunoSEQ multiplex PCR; TCRdb's copy keeps in-frame clones and lacks some. This sample carries more than 70,000 clones, 90% to 95% of them seen once, and the ten largest clones take roughly 0.27%. The material sequenced was T cells isolated from PBMCs. The receptors here all came from a human donor in good health. Each CDR3 is given with its conserved first and last residue. The D gene is left open where the match is weak. Not every row has a clone size; where given, it reads once, few, many or a size class.

J gene: TRBJ1-2
D gene: .
V gene: TRBV7-9
clone size: .
CDR3 DNA: TGTGCCAGCAGCTCCTCTGCGGGGCGCTATGGCTACACCTTC
CDR3 protein: CASSSSAGRYGYTF

J gene: TRBJ2-1
D gene: .
V gene: TRBV2
clone size: .
CDR3 DNA: TGTGCCAGCAGTTCAGGATACCGGGACATCGACAATGAGCAGTTCTTC
CDR3 protein: CASSSGYRDIDNEQFF

J gene: TRBJ2-5
D gene: .
V gene: TRBV27
clone size: once
CDR3 DNA: TGTGCCAGCAGTAACGGGATGGAGACCCAGTACTTC
CDR3 protein: CASSNGMETQYF

J gene: TRBJ2-1
D gene: .
V gene: TRBV5-1
clone size: .
CDR3 DNA: TGCGCCAGCAGCCCCGGGGGGCTAGGGGATGAGCAGTTCTTC
CDR3 protein: CASSPGGLGDEQFF

J gene: TRBJ2-2
D gene: .
V gene: TRBV7-9
clone size: .
CDR3 DNA: TGTGCCAGCAGCTTTCCCGGTATGACCGGGGAGCTGTTTTTT
CDR3 protein: CASSFPGMTGELFF

J gene: TRBJ2-7
D gene: .
V gene: TRBV27
clone size: .
CDR3 DNA: TGTGCCAGCAGAAGGAGTAGTTACGAGCAGTACTTC
CDR3 protein: CASRRSSYEQYF

J gene: TRBJ1-4
D gene: TRBD1
V gene: TRBV5-4
clone size: .
CDR3 DNA: TGTGCCAGCAGCTTACAGGGGGCTGAAAAACTGTTTTTT
CDR3 protein: CASSLQGAEKLFF

J gene: TRBJ1-1
D gene: .
V gene: TRBV18
clone size: .
CDR3 DNA: TGTGCCAGCTCACCACGGAGTTGGGGGCGTATTGAAGCTTTCTTT
CDR3 protein: CASSPRSWGRIEAFF

J gene: TRBJ2-1
D gene: .
V gene: TRBV29-1
clone size: .
CDR3 DNA: TGCAGCGTTGTCTCTAGTAATGAGCAGTTCTTC
CDR3 protein: CSVVSSNEQFF

J gene: TRBJ1-4
D gene: .
V gene: TRBV15
clone size: .
CDR3 DNA: TGTGCCACCAGCAGAGGGGGGCAGCCTAATGAAAAACTGTTTTTT
CDR3 protein: CATSRGGQPNEKLFF

J gene: TRBJ2-7
D gene: TRBD1
V gene: TRBV7-8
clone size: .
CDR3 DNA: TGTGCCAGCAGCTCGGACAGGGGCGAGCAGTACTTC
CDR3 protein: CASSSDRGEQYF

J gene: TRBJ2-7
D gene: TRBD1
V gene: TRBV7-2
clone size: .
CDR3 DNA: TGTGCCACCGCCCTTGACAGGGGGCGGAGCGAGCAGTACTTC
CDR3 protein: CATALDRGRSEQYF

J gene: TRBJ1-4
D gene: .
V gene: TRBV5-4
clone size: .
CDR3 DNA: TGTGCCAGCAGCCACAACAGGGAACGAGAAAAACTGTTTTTT
CDR3 protein: CASSHNREREKLFF

J gene: TRBJ1-1
D gene: .
V gene: TRBV5-1
clone size: .
CDR3 DNA: TGCGCCAGTAAACAGGGTGGGAACACTGAAGCTTTCTTT
CDR3 protein: CASKQGGNTEAFF

J gene: TRBJ1-2
D gene: .
V gene: TRBV10-3
clone size: .
CDR3 DNA: TGTGCCATCAGTGGGTACAGGGTGGATGGCTACACCTTC
CDR3 protein: CAISGYRVDGYTF

J gene: TRBJ2-3
D gene: TRBD2
V gene: TRBV6-4
clone size: few
CDR3 DNA: TGTGCCAGCAGTGACCGGGAGGCGAGCACAGATACGCAGTATTTT
CDR3 protein: CASSDREASTDTQYF